The 19 T cell receptor beta chains listed next were all sequenced from one sample in a study of post-analysis software for immune sequencing data. Findings and caveats of the study: Roughly five TRBV segments were significantly more frequent in patients than in controls. TRBV5-6, TRBV5-1 and TRBV20-1 were among these segments.

Prepared libraries of TCR beta cDNA carried unique molecular identifiers. Using its own MiXCR run on the PCR reads, TCRdb lists one record per CDR3 protein. The table has 650,000 to 900,000 distinct CDR3 sequences, just over 45% seen once. For these receptors, no antigen is known. Sequencing used blood. These receptor sequences come from a girl under 18 with multiple sclerosis.

The V gene is TRBV7-2, the J gene TRBJ2-1; 7 bases line up with TRBD1. CDR1 SGHTA and CDR2 FQGNSA come from the germline V gene. This CDR3 has 17 amino acids. Losses at the gene ends were 3 bases for V and 7 bases for J; bases not matched to a gene: 15. This CDR3 is CASSFSVTGSADNEQFF. Written as DNA, the CDR3 is TGTGCCAGCAGCTTTTCGGTGACAGGGTCGGCAGATAATGAGCAGTTCTTC. The complete variable domain, with remaining parts taken from reference TRBV7-2 and TRBJ2-1, reads GAGVSQSPSNKVTEKGKDVELRCDPISGHTALYWYRQSLGQGLEFLIYFQGNSAPDKSGLPSDRFSAERTGGSVSTLTIQRTQQEDSAVYLCASSFSVTGSADNEQFFGPGTRLTVL.

This chain links TRBV24-1 with TRBJ2-1; 12 bases are a match to TRBD2. V dropped 4 bases and J dropped 9; count of bases not matched to a gene: 12. The germline gives CDR1 KGHDR, CDR2 SFDVKD. CDR3 length equals 17 residues. The CDR3 DNA follows: TGTGCCACCAGTGACCACTCTAGCGGGAGGGCCTTGGGTGAGCAGTTCTTC. This gives the protein CATSDHSSGRALGEQFF.

A note on this clonotype: The CDR3 does not close with the conserved phenylalanine or tryptophan, likely indicating a read error. The chain is built from TRBV7-3 and TRBJ2-5; D is uncertain. With 4 bases removed from V and 3 bases from J, the gap between germline ends came to 3 bases. Germline CDR1 reads SGHTA; CDR2 reads FQGTGA. The CDR3 spans 11 residues. The CDR3 here is CASSYEETQYC. CDR3 DNA: TGTGCCAGCAGCTATGAAGAGACCCAGTACTGC.

The genes are TRBV4-2 and TRBJ2-3; D is unclear. V lost 3 bases, J lost 0 bases, and 4 bases lay in between. Per the germline V gene, CDR1 is LGHNA and CDR2 is YNFKEQ. CDR3 length: 13 residues. The CDR3 DNA reads as TGTGCCAGCAGCCAGGCTAGCACAGATACGCAGTATTTT. Translation gives CASSQASTDTQYF.

As concerns this clonotype: Relative to the germline gene, one junction end is altered; a read error may explain this. The chain joins TRBV27 to TRBJ1-5, with D perhaps matching TRBD1 (5 bases). The CDR3 length is 13 residues. CDR1 and CDR2 (germline): MNHEY, SMNVEV (reference sequence). DNA for the CDR3: TGTGCCGGCAGTTTCGGGGGAGGCCAGCCCCAGCATTTT. Amino acid sequence: CAGSFGGGQPQHF.

The CDR3 sequence is CSANLLLRAGVSYEQYF. The CDR3 DNA is TGCAGTGCTAACCTCCTTTTACGAGCGGGAGTGTCCTACGAGCAGTACTTC. The chain uses TRBV20-1 and TRBJ2-7; 8 bases match TRBD2. V was pared by 4 bases and J by 1 base, with 15 bases of the junction left unmatched. Germline CDR1 DFQATT, CDR2 SNEGSKA (reference sequence). The CDR3 length is 17 residues.

This clonotype occurred a few times. The rearrangement joins TRBV7-2 to TRBJ2-3; 8 nucleotides align to TRBD2. The CDR3 totals 14 residues. Losses at the gene ends were 4 bases for V and 4 bases for J; bases not matched to a gene: 4. Germline V gene lookup returns CDR1 SGHTA and CDR2 FQGNSA. The CDR3 DNA follows: TGTGCCAGCAGCTGGAGACTAGCGTCAGATACGCAGTATTTT. Translation gives CASSWRLASDTQYF.

The chain is built from TRBV18 and TRBJ2-3; D might be TRBD1 or TRBD2, each matching 6 bases. CDR1 is KGHSH and CDR2 is LQKENI in the germline V gene. This CDR3 region has 16 residues. With 8 bases removed from V and 0 bases from J, the gap between germline ends came to 18 bases. For the CDR3, the DNA is TGTGCCAGCCGACCTGGGGGGCTACCCAGCACAGATACGCAGTATTTT. Translated: CASRPGGLPSTDTQYF.

There are many counts of this clonotype. The J gene is TRBJ1-5, the V gene TRBV12-3 or TRBV12-4; possible D gene TRBD1, 6 bases. Trimming cost V 5 bases and J 6 bases, with 14 bases left between them. The CDR3 is made up of 14 amino acids. CDR3 DNA sequence: TGTGCCAGCAGTCCCGAGGCGGGGGCTCAGCCCCAGCATTTT. This encodes CASSPEAGAQPQHF.

In this sample, this clonotype turned up a few times. CDR3 DNA sequence: TGTGCCAGCAGCACCGGACAGGGGAAATTTATTAACTATGGCTACACCTTC. Translated, it gives CASSTGQGKFINYGYTF. The V gene is TRBV7-3, the J gene TRBJ1-2, with 9 bases that match TRBD1. The CDR3 extends over 17 amino acids. CDR1 and CDR2 from the germline V gene are SGHTA and FQGTGA. Unmatched junction bases numbered 11, after V lost 5 bases and J lost 1 base.

V and J are TRBV6-1 and TRBJ2-1; D ambiguous. The CDR3 totals 16 residues. V shed 4 bases and J shed 0 bases, with 13 bases lying between them. Germline V gene sequence: CDR1 MNHNS, CDR2 SASEGT. The CDR3 sequence is CASSVGRFSSYNEQFF. In DNA form, the CDR3 reads TGTGCCAGCAGTGTTGGACGGTTCAGCTCCTACAATGAGCAGTTCTTC.

The sample holds a few counts of this clonotype. This rearrangement joins TRBV12-3 or TRBV12-4 to TRBJ2-7, with D possibly TRBD1 on 5 matching bases. V lost 1 base and J lost 7, with 11 bases in between. The CDR3 is 13 residues long. The CDR3: CASSLDRISEQYF. In DNA, the CDR3 is TGTGCCAGCAGTTTAGACAGGATCTCTGAGCAGTACTTC.

In its sample, this clonotype was seen a few times. The chain joins TRBV7-9 to TRBJ2-5, with TRBD2 matching over 8 bases. With the DNA end fitting TRBJ2-7 better, the J assignment may be wrong. Germline V CDR1 and CDR2: SEHNR, FQNEAQ (reference sequence). This CDR3 has 14 residues. The CDR3, as DNA: TGTGCCAGCAGCTTTTCCCCGGCGGGGGGCGAGCAGTACTTC. It encodes CASSFSPAGGEQYF.

This clonotype has only a few counts. The chain uses TRBV7-6 and TRBJ2-5; tentatively, D is TRBD1 (6 bases). The CDR3 is 14 residues long. Germline V gene lookup returns CDR1 SGHVS and CDR2 FNYEAQ. The V gene lost 3 bases and the J gene lost 4 bases, with 12 bases spanning the gap. For the CDR3, the DNA is TGTGCCAGCAGCTTCACAGGGCTGGGAGAGACCCAGTACTTC. Translated, it gives CASSFTGLGETQYF.

This clonotype was detected only a few times. V usage is TRBV9 and J usage is TRBJ2-7; 9 positions agree with TRBD1. The CDR3 has 14 residues. Germline V lookup: CDR1 SGDLS, CDR2 YYNGEE. Unmatched junction bases numbered 6, after V lost 3 bases and J lost 5 bases. The CDR3 nucleotides read TGTGCCAGCAGCGGGACAGGGGTAGCCAACGAGCAGTACTTC. This sequence encodes CASSGTGVANEQYF. The variable domain in full, with the rest retrieved from reference TRBV9 and TRBJ2-7, is DSGVTQTPKHLITATGQRVTLRCSPRSGDLSVYWYQQSLDQGLQFLIQYYNGEERAKGNILERFSAQQFPDLHSELNLSSLELGDSALYFCASSGTGVANEQYFGPGTRLTVT.

The V call is TRBV19, the J call TRBJ1-2; the D is unclear. With 6 bases removed from V and 5 bases from J, the gap between germline ends came to 13 bases. The CDR3 spans 13 residues. CDR1 LNHDA and CDR2 SQIVND come from the germline V gene (reference sequence). The CDR3 spells CASSNIVPYGYTF. Here the CDR3 DNA reads TGTGCCAGTAGCAACATCGTCCCTTATGGCTACACCTTC.

The gene calls are TRBV7-8 and TRBJ1-2; D is perhaps TRBD1 (5 bases). Germline CDR1 reads SGHVS; CDR2 reads FQNEAQ. The germline V and J ends were trimmed by 1 base and 2 bases, with 11 bases remaining between them. The CDR3 consists of 15 residues. The CDR3 DNA reads TGTGCCAGCAGCTTAGGGACACCAGGGAACTATGGCTACACCTTC. Translating gives CASSLGTPGNYGYTF.

As for this clonotype: A junction boundary mismatches the germline segment, possibly from a read error. This chain connects TRBV7-7 to TRBJ2-7, with D possibly being TRBD2 (5 bases). Matching the DNA end better, TRBJ2-5 makes the J call doubtful. The CDR3 length is 14 residues. Germline V gene data show CDR1 as SSHAT and CDR2 as FNYEAQ (reference sequence). The CDR3 spells CASSLYGEWETQYF. CDR3 sequence (DNA): TGTGCTAGCAGCTTATACGGGGAGTGGGAGACCCAGTACTTC.

This clonotype was recorded many times. The chain links TRBV5-1 to TRBJ2-1; 9 positions agree with TRBD2. J lost 6 bases, V lost 3 bases, and 13 bases had no gene match. Per germline, CDR1 SGHRS and CDR2 YFSETQ. CDR3 size: 17 residues. CDR3 sequence reads: CASSWGPLAGVGNEQFF. The CDR3 coding sequence is TGCGCCAGCAGCTGGGGTCCCTTAGCGGGAGTTGGCAATGAGCAGTTCTTC.